This TCR beta chain was recorded in a study of blood T cell repertoires in COVID-19. About the research overall: Specimens from acute and convalescent COVID-19 originated in the United States, Italy and Spain. Sample material is recorded as cDNA or gDNA derived from T cells, B-cell-depleted T cells, or PBMCs.

The ends were cut back, 8 bases at V and 4 bases at J, with 14 bases in the middle. Per the germline V gene, CDR1 is MNHEY and CDR2 is SMNVEV (reference sequence). CDR3 length equals 13 residues. As handled by the study authors: Estimated nucleated cell counts came from reference gene primer amplification. Using immunoSEQ multiplex PCR, the repertoire was profiled, and TCRdb retains in-frame clones only, with some absent. V, J and clone size were drawn from that table, and D and trimming were deduced from the DNA. The repertoire holds 180,000 or so clones, with roughly 90% as singletons. J is TRBJ1-2 and V is TRBV27; D possibly corresponds to TRBD1 (6 bases). The sample consisted of peripheral blood. This TCR was recovered from a man aged 50 to 59 with acute or convalescent COVID-19. The CDR3 DNA follows: TGTGCCAGCGGGACAAACTCGGGCTATGGCTACACCTTC. It is translated as CASGTNSGYGYTF.